These 28 T cell receptor beta chains share one sample of origin, sequenced in a study of chemoradiotherapy in HPV16-positive cancers. TCRdb's table, derived via immunoSEQ multiplex PCR, lists solely in-frame clones and lacks some. This sample has 30,000 to 35,000 clones; 80% to 90% occur once, and the top ten carry about 3%. The material was blood, obtained from a patient who underwent chemoradiotherapy. These receptors all come from a human donor with HPV-associated anogenital cancer.

The chain combines TRBV19 with TRBJ2-6; D may match TRBD1 or TRBD2 (6 bases each). CDR3 length: 14 amino acids. Trimming took 6 bases from V and 2 from J, leaving 8 bases between them. Germline lookup yields CDR1 LNHDA and CDR2 SQIVND (reference sequence). Here the CDR3 reads CASSRGPGANVLTF. In nucleotides, the CDR3 is TGTGCCAGTAGCCGGGGGCCTGGGGCCAACGTCCTGACTTTC.

This sequence joins TRBV9 and TRBJ2-5; 8 nucleotides align to TRBD2. This CDR3 region has 16 residues. V was clipped by 3 bases and J by 5 bases; unmatched bases: 12. The germline CDR1 and CDR2 sequences are SGDLS and YYNGEE. For the CDR3, the DNA is TGTGCCAGCAGCGAGGGAAGCACGGGGGGGCTCGAGACCCAGTACTTC. This gives the protein CASSEGSTGGLETQYF.

The chain uses TRBV7-2 and TRBJ1-2; the D is unclear. The CDR3 runs to 12 residues. Trimming took off 1 base at V and 4 bases at J, with 4 bases between the two ends. Germline-derived CDR1 and CDR2 are SGHTA and FQGNSA. This CDR3 reads CASSLETYGYTF. The CDR3 DNA sequence: TGTGCCAGCAGCTTAGAGACCTATGGCTACACCTTC.

V gene TRBV6-6 combines with J gene TRBJ1-6; D is possibly TRBD1 (5 bases). Looked up from germline, CDR1 is MNHNY and CDR2 is SVGAGI (reference sequence). The CDR3 is 14 residues long. The germline V and J ends were trimmed by 6 bases and 5 bases, with 11 bases remaining between them. CDR3 loop: CASSPGTDNSPLHF. The CDR3 DNA follows: TGTGCCAGCAGCCCCGGGACGGATAATTCACCCCTCCACTTT.

V is TRBV5-1 and J is TRBJ2-1; TRBD1 agrees at 7 bases. The V and J ends lost 4 bases and 3 bases, in that order; junction bases with no gene match: 13. CDR1 is SGHRS and CDR2 is YFSETQ in the germline V gene. This CDR3 contains 17 residues. DNA for the CDR3: TGCGCCAGCAGCCTGGGACAGATGGGGCTAATCTACAATGAGCAGTTCTTC. This sequence encodes CASSLGQMGLIYNEQFF.

The rearrangement uses TRBV10-3 and TRBJ1-2; a weak D match, TRBD1 (5 bases). The V end was cut by 4 bases, the J end by 4 bases, with 13 bases between. The CDR3 covers 14 residues. Germline V gene sequence: CDR1 ENHRY, CDR2 SYGVKD. The chain's CDR3 is CAISGQGMGYGYTF. For the CDR3, the DNA is TGTGCCATCAGTGGTCAGGGAATGGGCTATGGCTACACCTTC.

This chain connects TRBV15 to TRBJ1-3; D remains unclear. This CDR3 region has 13 residues. From germline, CDR1 is LNHNV and CDR2 YYDKDF (reference sequence). Between the trimmed V and J ends, which lost 3 bases and 8 bases, there was a span of 11 bases. The CDR3 bases are TGTGCCACCAGCAGTCCTCGGCGGGACACCATATATTTT. Its protein product is CATSSPRRDTIYF.

For this clone: In the same sample, other DNA sequences code for this CDR3. The chain joins TRBV20-1 to TRBJ2-1, with D possibly being TRBD1 or TRBD2 (6 bases each). V was trimmed by 7 bases and J by 9 bases, leaving 7 bases between them. The CDR3 contains 9 residues. Germline V gene data show CDR1 as DFQATT and CDR2 as SNEGSKA (reference sequence). CDR3 DNA sequence: TGCAGTGAGGGGGGTGAGCAGTTCTTC. As protein: CSEGGEQFF.

Sample share makes this clone large. This sequence joins TRBV19 and TRBJ2-7; 7 nucleotides line up with TRBD1. There are 17 residues in the CDR3. The junction had 14 bases not matched to a gene; V was cut back by 0 bases and J by 6 bases. Germline V gene lookup returns CDR1 LNHDA and CDR2 SQIVND (reference sequence). DNA for the CDR3: TGTGCCAGTAGTATAGAAGGGACAGCCCCCCTCGTCGGCGAGCAGTACTTC. Protein sequence: CASSIEGTAPLVGEQYF.

The CDR3 protein is CASSLVTGSDTQYF. CDR3 nucleotide sequence: TGTGCCAGCAGCTTGGTTACAGGGTCAGATACGCAGTATTTT. The V and J genes are TRBV5-4 and TRBJ2-3, with D maybe TRBD1 (6 bases). The V gene lost 0 bases and the J gene lost 4 bases, with 9 bases spanning the gap. The CDR3 consists of 14 residues. Germline V lookup: CDR1 SGHNT, CDR2 YYREEE (reference sequence).

The chain carries TRBV4-3 and TRBJ2-3; perhaps TRBD2 as D (6 bases). The CDR3 spans 15 residues. Trimming shortened V by 1 base and J by 2 bases, and 10 bases separated the two germline ends. CDR1 and CDR2 (germline): LGHNA, YSLEER. The CDR3: CASSQGPSVTDTQYF. For the CDR3, the DNA is TGCGCCAGCAGCCAAGGGCCTAGCGTCACAGATACGCAGTATTTT.

The rearrangement uses TRBV10-2 and TRBJ2-1; D unclear. Germline V gives CDR1 WSHSY, CDR2 SAAADI. V was pared by 0 bases and J by 0 bases, with 12 bases between. This CDR3 comprises 17 residues. This CDR3 reads CASSESRIPSSYNEQFF. The CDR3 nucleotides are TGCGCCAGCAGTGAGTCGAGAATTCCGAGCTCCTACAATGAGCAGTTCTTC.

DNA of the CDR3: TGTGCCAGCAGCTGGGGGGACAGGGGCTATAATTCACCCCTCCACTTT. Amino acid sequence: CASSWGDRGYNSPLHF. This chain connects TRBV5-6 to TRBJ1-6, with 10 bases aligning to TRBD1. J was trimmed by 3 bases and V by 3 bases; bases with no gene match: 3. In germline, CDR1 is SGHDT, CDR2 YYEEEE. The CDR3 is made up of 16 amino acids.

The rearrangement joins TRBV5-1 to TRBJ2-1, with D unclear. The CDR3 is 13 residues long. Trimming took off 0 bases at V and 5 bases at J, with 6 bases between the two ends. CDR1 and CDR2 (germline): SGHRS, YFSETQ. The CDR3 DNA is TGCGCCAGCAGCTTGGGGAACGACAATGAGCAGTTCTTC. This gives the protein CASSLGNDNEQFF.

V is TRBV4-3 and J is TRBJ2-7; TRBD2 aligns across 10 bases. Trimming took 1 base from V and 6 from J; bases not matched to a gene: 12. Per germline, CDR1 LGHNA and CDR2 YSLEER. The CDR3 sequence is 17 residues long. CDR3 residues: CASSQGWTGTSAGEQYF. The CDR3 DNA reads TGCGCCAGCAGCCAAGGGTGGACCGGGACTAGCGCAGGCGAGCAGTACTTC.

This clone was seen once. The chain recombines TRBV6-5 with TRBJ1-6; D is uncertain. The CDR3 is 15 residues long. Germline values: CDR1 MNHEY, CDR2 SVGAGI. V dropped 4 bases and J dropped 9 bases, with 16 bases sitting between them. This CDR3 is CASSLEEGKLSPLHF. The CDR3 region has the DNA TGTGCCAGCAGTTTAGAAGAGGGCAAGCTTTCACCCCTCCACTTT.

The rearrangement joins TRBV10-3 to TRBJ2-1; 7 bases are shared with TRBD2. The V gene's germline CDR1 is ENHRY and CDR2 SYGVKD. The CDR3 is 17 amino acids. J was trimmed by 0 bases and V by 2 bases; bases with no gene match: 7. The CDR3 region has the DNA TGTGCCATCAGTGAGGCCGGGGGGTCTGGCTCCTACAATGAGCAGTTCTTC. It translates to CAISEAGGSGSYNEQFF.

The V gene is TRBV6-1, the J gene TRBJ2-7; 7 bases are a match to TRBD2. The length of the CDR3 is 11 residues. Per the germline V gene, CDR1 is MNHNS and CDR2 is SASEGT. The V gene end was trimmed by 8 bases and the J gene end by 6 bases; junction bases not matched to a gene: 4. CDR3 in amino acids: CASGGGSEQYF. The CDR3 coding sequence is TGTGCCAGCGGGGGGGGATCCGAGCAGTACTTC.

The rearrangement links TRBV19 to TRBJ1-2; D gene unclear. Germline V gene sequence: CDR1 LNHDA, CDR2 SQIVND (reference sequence). The CDR3 is made up of 12 amino acids. Trimming removed 3 bases from V and 4 bases from J, with 6 bases in between. This CDR3 is CASSIAAYGYTF. CDR3 coding DNA: TGTGCCAGTAGTATCGCGGCCTATGGCTACACCTTC. Looking up the rest from reference TRBV19 and TRBJ1-2 gives the full variable domain: DGGITQSPKYLFRKEGQNVTLSCEQNLNHDAMYWYRQDPGQGLRLIYYSQIVNDFQKGDIAEGYSVSREKKESFPLTVTSAQKNPTAFYLCASSIAAYGYTFGSGTRLTVV.

The rearrangement uses TRBV19 and TRBJ2-3; 7 positions match TRBD1. Germline V gene lookup returns CDR1 LNHDA and CDR2 SQIVND (reference sequence). The CDR3 has 13 residues. J gave up 5 bases and V 4 bases, and 3 bases lay outside the gene matches. Here the CDR3 DNA reads TGTGCCAGTAGTAGTTGGGACAGAGATACGCAGTATTTT. Amino acids: CASSSWDRDTQYF.

V and J are TRBV5-8 and TRBJ1-2; no clear D. CDR1 SGHTS and CDR2 YDEGEE come from the germline V gene. The CDR3 is made up of 14 amino acids. The ends were cut back, 0 bases at V and 6 bases at J, with 12 bases in the middle. CDR3 DNA: TGTGCCAGCAGCTTGGGAGGCGTCTCTCATGGCTACACCTTC. Translated: CASSLGGVSHGYTF.

V gene TRBV10-1 combines with J gene TRBJ1-1; TRBD1 matches at 8 bases. Germline lookup yields CDR1 WNHNN and CDR2 SYGVQD (reference sequence). The trim removed 6 bases at V and 8 bases at J, leaving 5 bases unmatched. This CDR3 comprises 12 residues. The CDR3 here is CASRHGQGEAFF. DNA of the CDR3: TGCGCCAGCAGGCACGGACAGGGAGAAGCTTTCTTT.

The rearrangement joins TRBV10-3 to TRBJ2-3; no firm D call. Germline CDR1 reads ENHRY; CDR2 reads SYGVKD. V lost 0 bases and J 0 bases, leaving 10 bases between the germline ends. The CDR3 is 16 residues long. CDR3 region: CAISESRNPSTDTQYF. Written as DNA, the CDR3 is TGTGCCATCAGTGAGTCCAGAAACCCTAGCACAGATACGCAGTATTTT.

Details on this clone: One end of the junction is discordant with germline, which a read error may explain. The chain couples TRBV30 to TRBJ1-4; tentatively, D is TRBD1 (6 bases). Germline V CDR1 and CDR2: GTSNPN, SVGIG (reference sequence). This CDR3 region has 13 residues. DNA of the CDR3: TGTGCCAGGAGTCCTGGGACAATCCAAAAACTGTTTTTT. Protein: CARSPGTIQKLFF.

This chain links TRBV7-8 with TRBJ1-3, with D hard to call. CDR1 is SGHVS, CDR2 FQNEAQ, per germline. The CDR3 contains 14 residues. With 5 bases removed from V and 2 bases from J, the gap between germline ends came to 10 bases. CDR3 nucleotides: TGTGCCAGCAGCAGGGTCCAGGCTGGAAACACCATATATTTT. Translated: CASSRVQAGNTIYF.

There are a few counts of this clone. V gene TRBV11-2 combines with J gene TRBJ1-4; TRBD1 matches at 8 bases. This CDR3 is built from 18 residues. The germline gives CDR1 SGHAT, CDR2 FQNNGV. V lost 6 bases, J lost 0 bases, and 12 bases stayed unmatched. The CDR3 region is CASSRTGTGLPTNEKLFF. Here the CDR3 DNA reads TGTGCCAGCAGTCGAACCGGGACAGGACTACCAACTAATGAAAAACTGTTTTTT.

The V and J genes are TRBV12-5 and TRBJ1-1, with unresolved D. Trimming took 7 bases from V and 4 from J, leaving 16 bases between them. Germline assignment: CDR1 LGHNT and CDR2 FRNRAP. The CDR3 has 14 residues. DNA of the CDR3: TGTGCTAGTGATCCCTGGGAAATCGGCACTGAAGCTTTCTTT. As protein: CASDPWEIGTEAFF.

The chain has TRBV2 and TRBJ2-2; no reliable D call. The CDR3 has 12 residues. V dropped 7 bases and J dropped 7 bases, with 10 bases sitting between them. From germline, CDR1 is SNHLY and CDR2 FYNNEI. The CDR3 bases are TGTGCCAGCACCCAAGGGTACGGGGAGCTGTTTTTT. Residues: CASTQGYGELFF.